This T cell receptor (beta chain) stems from a study of blood T cell repertoires in COVID-19. Turning to the study itself: Acute and convalescent COVID-19 specimens originated in the United States, Italy and Spain. T cells, B-cell-depleted T cells, or PBMCs supplied cDNA or gDNA.

The authors' processing: The assay estimated nucleated cells by amplifying reference gene primers. Profiled with immunoSEQ multiplex PCR; TCRdb holds only in-frame clones, not every one. The V and J calls and clone size were taken over from that table, and D and trimming were inferred from the DNA. Altogether 160,000 or so clones are present, around 81% being singletons, with the ten largest covering about 10%. The CDR3 covers 15 residues. Per germline, CDR1 LGHDT and CDR2 YNNKEL (reference sequence). Trimming stripped 0 bases from V and 2 bases from J, with 10 bases between. This sequence joins TRBV3-1 (or the pseudogene TRBV3-2) and TRBJ1-2; weak D call: TRBD1 (5 bases). Sequenced input: peripheral blood. The TCR was taken from a man between 60 and 70 years old with active or convalescent COVID-19. CDR3 sequence (DNA): TGTGCCAGCAGCCAAGAAGGGGCGGCGAACTATGGCTACACCTTC. This encodes CASSQEGAANYGYTF.